The next 2 T cell receptor beta chains were all read from a single sample in a study of shared clonotypes between healthy human individuals (dated by TCRdb to about 2020). Library method: the immunoSEQ multiplex PCR assay. TCRdb obtained this table from immuneACCESS and retained in-frame rearrangements with V and J assigned. These tables miss some clones; where compared with another copy, unresolved V genes account for less than half of the shortfall, and the remainder is unexplained. The sample yields about 490,000 clones; less than 80% were counted once. 13% of the sample is taken by the ten largest. The sample taken for sequencing was PBMCs. The receptors stem from a woman between 40 and 55 years old in good health. Some clones in this sample may be carry-over from other donors' samples.

V usage is TRBV28 and J usage is TRBJ2-7, with TRBD1 identical over 7 bases. This CDR3 has 15 amino acids. Germline CDR1 MDHEN, CDR2 SYDVKM. V gave up 5 bases and J gave up 2 bases; unmatched junction bases: 9. The CDR3 loop reads CASSPTGSGTYEQYF. CDR3 nucleotide sequence: TGTGCCAGCAGTCCGACAGGGTCGGGAACCTACGAGCAGTACTTC.

This chain connects TRBV7-8 to TRBJ2-3; D remains unclear. The CDR3 consists of 13 residues. From germline, CDR1 is SGHVS and CDR2 FQNEAQ. The V and J ends lost 3 bases and 5 bases respectively, with 9 bases between them. CDR3 in amino acids: CASSFRLGDTQYF. CDR3 DNA sequence: TGTGCCAGCAGCTTCCGACTGGGAGATACGCAGTATTTT. Supplemented by reference TRBV7-8 and TRBJ2-3, the full variable domain reads GAGVSQSPRYKVAKRGQDVALRCDPISGHVSLFWYQQALGQGPEFLTYFQNEAQLDKSGLPSDRFFAERPEGSVSTLKIQRTQQEDSAVYLCASSFRLGDTQYFGPGTRLTVL.